Shown below are 7 T cell receptor beta chains from a single sample sequenced in a study of CD8+ T cells in alopecia areata. Investigators isolated RNA and reverse transcribed it into cDNA to act as the sequencing template. Assay: immunoSEQ multiplex PCR; the TCRdb copy retains only in-frame clones and omits some. The repertoire holds 170,000 or so clones, with about 55% as singletons. Treatment indicated: oral pan-JAK inhibitor, 5-10 mg twice daily. This specimen consisted of CD8+ T cells sorted from blood, obtained at week 24, from a patient treated with tofacitinib. The receptors here all came from a human donor with alopecia areata.

The V call is TRBV27, the J call TRBJ1-2; 8 bases map to TRBD1. This CDR3 region has 14 residues. V trimming: 5 bases; J trimming: 6 bases; junction bases outside the gene matches: 8. Germline loops: CDR1 MNHEY, CDR2 SMNVEV (reference sequence). For the CDR3, the DNA is TGTGCCAGCAGTACTAAGTGGACAGGGCATGGCTACACCTTC. Translated: CASSTKWTGHGYTF.

The chain is built from TRBV6-1 and TRBJ1-5; D uncertain. V was clipped by 3 bases and J by 6 bases, with 15 bases between them. Per the germline V gene, CDR1 is MNHNS and CDR2 is SASEGT. The CDR3 consists of 15 residues. In nucleotides, the CDR3 is TGTGCCAGCAGTGACAGCGGAGGTAAGGGTCAGCCCCAGCATTTT. Translated: CASSDSGGKGQPQHF.

Details on this clone: The sample carries other DNA sequences with the same CDR3. J is TRBJ2-3 and V is TRBV27, with 8 nucleotides matching TRBD1. Germline values: CDR1 MNHEY, CDR2 SMNVEV (reference sequence). The CDR3 has 17 amino acids. After removal of 2 bases from V and 5 bases from J, the junction contained 12 bases not matched to a gene. CDR3 sequence reads: CASSLTPDRGLLDTQYF. Written as DNA, the CDR3 is TGTGCCAGCAGTTTAACGCCTGACAGGGGTTTGTTAGATACGCAGTATTTT.

This clone was observed a few times. This sequence joins TRBV10-2 and TRBJ1-6, with D hard to call. The V gene's germline CDR1 is WSHSY and CDR2 SAAADI. This CDR3 contains 17 residues. V was pared by 3 bases and J by 0 bases, with 12 bases between. The CDR3 nucleotides are TGCGCCAGCAGTGATGTACAGAAGAGCTCCTATAATTCACCCCTCCACTTT. Protein: CASSDVQKSSYNSPLHF.

The count of this clone is one. This chain uses TRBV7-6 with TRBJ1-3; D ambiguous. The V and J ends lost 5 bases and 2 bases respectively, with 16 bases between them. Germline CDR1 SGHVS, CDR2 FNYEAQ. CDR3 length: 16 residues. CDR3 nucleotide sequence: TGTGCCAGCAGCCCCCTCCAACTGGGAGCTGGAAACACCATATATTTT. Amino acid sequence: CASSPLQLGAGNTIYF.

The chain has TRBV29-1 and TRBJ2-7; 10 bases are a match to TRBD2. Germline V CDR1 and CDR2: SQVTM, ANQGSEA. Trimming cost V 5 bases and J 1 base; bases outside gene matches: 2. This CDR3 is 13 amino acids long. CDR3 sequence (DNA): TGCAGCGTTCGGACTAGCGGATCCTACGAGCAGTACTTC. Translated: CSVRTSGSYEQYF.

V gene TRBV5-4 combines with J gene TRBJ2-7; no definite D call. V was clipped by 4 bases and J by 4 bases, with 9 bases between them. CDR3 size: 12 residues. CDR1 SGHNT and CDR2 YYREEE come from the germline V gene (reference sequence). The CDR3 sequence: CASSEDGYEQYF. The CDR3 DNA is TGTGCCAGCAGCGAGGACGGATACGAGCAGTACTTC.